The 31 T cell receptor beta chains below all came from one sample that was sequenced in a study of cytomegalovirus exposure and HLA in healthy donors. The study ran its PCR with 60 Vbeta and 13 Jbeta primers. The table came from immunoSEQ multiplex PCR; TCRdb's copy has only in-frame clones and leaves some out. The table has over 150,000 clones, approximately 84% seen once. Sequencing was performed on PBMCs. The receptors shown here come from a girl aged 5 to 17 in good health and CMV-seropositive.

This chain joins TRBV4-1 and TRBJ1-1; 8 bases line up with TRBD1. J gave up 1 base and V 4 bases, and 5 bases lay outside the gene matches. This CDR3 contains 15 residues. The germline gives CDR1 MGHRA, CDR2 YSYEKL. The DNA of the CDR3 is TGCGCCAGCAGCCCCAGACAGGGGCAGAACACTGAAGCTTTCTTT. Translated: CASSPRQGQNTEAFF.

A note on this clone: One end of the junction varies from germline; a read error may be responsible. The chain joins TRBV6-5 to TRBJ2-7; 9 nucleotides line up with TRBD1. Germline CDR1 and CDR2: MNHEY and SVGAGI. This CDR3 region has 14 residues. CDR3 protein: CAGSYGQGRNEQYF. The CDR3 bases are TGTGCCGGCAGTTACGGACAGGGGAGAAACGAGCAGTACTTC.

The chain carries TRBV7-3 and TRBJ2-1; 10 bases are shared with TRBD2. The V segment lost 5 bases and the J segment 10 bases; nucleotides outside the gene matches: 11. The CDR3 runs 15 residues. Germline-derived CDR1 and CDR2 are SGHTA and FQGTGA. Here the CDR3 reads CASSPSGGAGIEQFF. As DNA, the CDR3 is TGTGCCAGCAGCCCCAGCGGGGGGGCGGGGATCGAGCAGTTCTTC.

This clone came up a few times. The rearrangement uses TRBV2 and TRBJ2-2, with 7 bases lining up with TRBD2. Germline assignment: CDR1 SNHLY and CDR2 FYNNEI. V dropped 8 bases and J dropped 5; count of bases not matched to a gene: 2. The CDR3 sequence is 12 residues long. This CDR3 reads CASGRGTGELFF. The CDR3 DNA sequence: TGTGCCAGCGGGCGGGGGACCGGGGAGCTGTTTTTT.

The chain uses TRBV4-1 and TRBJ2-1, with 8 bases identical to TRBD1. The V gene's germline CDR1 is MGHRA and CDR2 YSYEKL. The CDR3 covers 17 residues. V dropped 0 bases and J dropped 3; count of bases not matched to a gene: 7. The CDR3 region has the DNA TGCGCCAGCAGCCAAGATCTAATGGGGACAGGCTACAATGAGCAGTTCTTC. Translating it yields CASSQDLMGTGYNEQFF.

The V gene is TRBV19, the J gene TRBJ1-3; D ambiguous. V gave up 5 bases and J gave up 0 bases, with 5 bases separating them. Looked up from germline, CDR1 is LNHDA and CDR2 is SQIVND (reference sequence). The length of the CDR3 is 13 residues. CDR3 in DNA: TGTGCCAGTAGTCCCTACTCTGGAAACACCATATATTTT. It yields the protein CASSPYSGNTIYF. Looking up the rest from reference TRBV19 and TRBJ1-3 gives the full variable domain: DGGITQSPKYLFRKEGQNVTLSCEQNLNHDAMYWYRQDPGQGLRLIYYSQIVNDFQKGDIAEGYSVSREKKESFPLTVTSAQKNPTAFYLCASSPYSGNTIYFGEGSWLTVV.

The chain employs TRBV5-1 and TRBJ2-7; D unresolved. The CDR3 length is 13 residues. Per germline, CDR1 SGHRS and CDR2 YFSETQ. Trimming removed 3 bases from V and 1 base from J, with 8 bases in between. The CDR3 is CASSSTDSYEQYF. Here the CDR3 DNA reads TGCGCCAGCAGCTCGACTGATTCCTACGAGCAGTACTTC.

The chain is built from TRBV6-4 and TRBJ1-2, with 8 bases that match TRBD1. The germline V gene encodes CDR1 MRHNA and CDR2 SNTAGT. The CDR3 has 14 residues. J was trimmed by 3 bases and V by 6 bases; bases with no gene match: 6. This chain's CDR3 is CASSRGLGDYGYTF. CDR3 bases: TGTGCCAGCAGCAGGGGGCTTGGGGACTATGGCTACACCTTC.

In this sample, this clone turned up once. The chain employs TRBV7-3 and TRBJ2-3, with TRBD1 as a possible D gene (5 bases). Germline V lookup: CDR1 SGHTA, CDR2 FQGTGA. The CDR3 has 15 amino acids. Deletions cut 2 bases from V and 1 base from J, with 10 bases between. The CDR3 DNA reads as TGTGCCAGCAGCTTATTTGGGGCGGGCACAGATACGCAGTATTTT. It translates to CASSLFGAGTDTQYF.

The chain is built from TRBV27 and TRBJ2-3; perhaps TRBD1 as D (5 bases). Germline CDR1 and CDR2: MNHEY and SMNVEV (reference sequence). The CDR3 runs to 15 residues. V dropped 0 bases and J dropped 4 bases, with 11 bases sitting between them. DNA for the CDR3: TGTGCCAGCAGTTTATCGGGGCAGCGTCCAGATACGCAGTATTTT. This codes for CASSLSGQRPDTQYF.

On this clone itself: The conserved phenylalanine or tryptophan normally closing the CDR3 is absent here, so this likely arose from a read error. CDR3 nucleotides: TGTGCCAGCAGCTTAGTGTATTCGGGGTCTAACTATGGCTACACCCTC. This codes for CASSLVYSGSNYGYTL. This chain connects TRBV11-2 to TRBJ1-2; D is unresolved. From germline, CDR1 is SGHAT and CDR2 FQNNGV. V was pared by 1 base and J by 0 bases, with 12 bases between. The CDR3 is 16 amino acids.

The rearrangement uses TRBV4-1 and TRBJ2-3; the D is unclear. Germline V gene sequence: CDR1 MGHRA, CDR2 YSYEKL. The CDR3 contains 16 residues. Trimming took 0 bases from V and 0 from J, leaving 10 bases between them. In DNA, the CDR3 is TGCGCCAGCAGCCAAGATATAGGAGTTAGCACAGATACGCAGTATTTT. It translates to CASSQDIGVSTDTQYF.

CDR3 region: CASSSPGTGKVTEAFF. DNA for the CDR3: TGTGCCAGCAGTTCTCCCGGGACAGGGAAGGTGACTGAAGCTTTCTTT. The chain recombines TRBV28 with TRBJ1-1, with 9 bases fitting TRBD1. In germline, CDR1 is MDHEN, CDR2 SYDVKM. This CDR3 comprises 16 residues. V trimming: 4 bases; J trimming: 5 bases; junction bases outside the gene matches: 11.

V gene TRBV4-1 combines with J gene TRBJ1-1; maybe TRBD1 (6 bases). V lost 2 bases, J lost 4 bases, and 11 bases lay in between. The CDR3 spans 14 residues. In germline, CDR1 is MGHRA, CDR2 YSYEKL. The CDR3 here is CASSQLGQSTEAFF. The CDR3 region has the DNA TGCGCCAGCAGCCAACTAGGACAGAGCACTGAAGCTTTCTTT.

CDR3 in amino acids: CASTGTGKDGYTF. The CDR3 DNA sequence: TGTGCCAGTACCGGGACAGGGAAGGATGGCTACACCTTC. This chain joins TRBV19 and TRBJ1-2; TRBD1 matches 9 bases. The CDR3 is 13 residues long. Germline V lookup: CDR1 LNHDA, CDR2 SQIVND (reference sequence). V lost 7 bases, J lost 6 bases, and 6 bases stayed unmatched.

The rearrangement uses TRBV9 and TRBJ2-1; 7 nucleotides line up with TRBD2. CDR1 and CDR2 (germline): SGDLS, YYNGEE. The length of the CDR3 is 15 residues. After removal of 3 bases from V and 8 bases from J, the junction contained 11 bases not matched to a gene. The CDR3: CASSASRTSAHEQFF. The CDR3 region has the DNA TGTGCCAGCAGCGCCTCTAGAACTAGCGCCCATGAGCAGTTCTTC.

This chain joins TRBV10-3 and TRBJ1-1; D possibly corresponds to TRBD1 (5 bases). Germline V CDR1 and CDR2: ENHRY, SYGVKD. The CDR3 length is 12 residues. The ends were cut back, 0 bases at V and 8 bases at J, with 7 bases in the middle. CDR3 nucleotide sequence: TGTGCCATCAGTGAGTCGACAGCCGAAGCTTTCTTT. Translation gives CAISESTAEAFF.

The chain links TRBV6-1 to TRBJ2-3; weak D call: TRBD2 (6 bases). The germline CDR1 and CDR2 sequences are MNHNS and SASEGT. Trimming stripped 5 bases from V and 5 bases from J, with 8 bases between. The CDR3 contains 12 residues. Here the CDR3 reads CASSPGGDTQYF. DNA for the CDR3: TGTGCCAGCAGTCCCGGGGGAGATACGCAGTATTTT.

As for this clone: The junction and the germline gene differ at one end; a read error may be behind it. The chain uses TRBV5-4 and TRBJ1-6; TRBD1 matches at 8 bases. Looked up from germline, CDR1 is SGHNT and CDR2 is YYREEE (reference sequence). This CDR3 contains 16 residues. The chain's CDR3 is CASSSSPGQANPPLHF. The CDR3 coding sequence is TGTGCCAGCAGCTCATCTCCGGGACAGGCTAATCCACCCCTCCACTTT.

The V call is TRBV5-1, the J call TRBJ2-7; tentatively, D is TRBD2 (6 bases). Trimming stripped 2 bases from V and 0 bases from J, with 6 bases between. Germline V gene lookup returns CDR1 SGHRS and CDR2 YFSETQ. The CDR3 loop spans 13 amino acids. The CDR3 reads CASSFGSSYEQYF. CDR3 bases: TGCGCCAGCAGCTTCGGGAGCTCCTACGAGCAGTACTTC.

CDR3 bases: TGTGCCAGTAGTATAGGCGGCGTCTCTGGAAACACCATATATTTT. This gives the protein CASSIGGVSGNTIYF. This chain joins TRBV19 and TRBJ1-3; D gene unclear. V lost 1 base to trimming and J lost 0 bases, with 7 bases between them. CDR3 size: 15 residues. Germline CDR1 LNHDA, CDR2 SQIVND (reference sequence).

This clone was recorded at least ten times. The chain uses TRBV10-3 and TRBJ1-1; 7 bases are shared with TRBD1. Losses at the gene ends were 5 bases for V and 5 bases for J; bases not matched to a gene: 2. Germline V gives CDR1 ENHRY, CDR2 SYGVKD. There are 12 residues in the CDR3. Here the CDR3 reads CAISTGETEAFF. The CDR3 coding sequence is TGTGCCATCAGTACAGGGGAGACTGAAGCTTTCTTT.

This clone was counted only a few times. This chain connects TRBV10-2 to TRBJ2-7, with 7 bases matching TRBD1. The germline V gene encodes CDR1 WSHSY and CDR2 SAAADI. This CDR3 contains 15 residues. V shed 6 bases and J 1 base; nucleotides not matched to a gene: 9. The CDR3 loop is CASRHTRDRSYEQYF. In DNA, the CDR3 is TGCGCCAGCAGACACACCCGGGACAGATCCTACGAGCAGTACTTC.

This clone has only one observation. The chain has TRBV5-1 and TRBJ1-1, with a tentative D call TRBD1 (6 bases). This CDR3 contains 14 residues. Germline-derived CDR1 and CDR2 are SGHRS and YFSETQ. With 4 bases removed from V and 0 bases from J, the gap between germline ends came to 10 bases. This chain's CDR3 is CASSGDKLNTEAFF. CDR3 DNA: TGCGCCAGCAGCGGGGACAAATTGAACACTGAAGCTTTCTTT.

This chain connects TRBV10-1 to TRBJ2-7, with a weak D call TRBD1 (6 bases). Germline assignment: CDR1 WNHNN and CDR2 SYGVQD (reference sequence). The CDR3 runs to 12 residues. V lost 4 bases and J 5 bases, leaving 9 bases between the germline ends. CDR3 nucleotides: TGCGCCAGCAGTGGGGACATTGACGAGCAGTACTTC. Translating gives CASSGDIDEQYF.

Only one count was recorded for this clone. The V and J genes are TRBV30 and TRBJ2-1; D is ambiguous. CDR3 length equals 15 residues. V was clipped by 0 bases and J by 0 bases, with 9 bases between them. CDR1 and CDR2 from the germline V gene are GTSNPN and SVGIG (reference sequence). CDR3 bases: TGTGCCTGGAGTGTAAGGCGGAGCTCCTACAATGAGCAGTTCTTC. Protein: CAWSVRRSSYNEQFF.

The sample holds a few counts of this clone. The chain has TRBV2 and TRBJ1-5; D unclear. Trimming cost V 5 bases and J 7 bases, with 15 bases left between them. Germline V gene lookup returns CDR1 SNHLY and CDR2 FYNNEI. The CDR3 has 14 amino acids. CDR3 bases: TGTGCCAGCAGTACCCGGGAGGGATCCCAGCCCCAGCATTTT. This translates into CASSTREGSQPQHF. The variable domain in full, completed from reference TRBV2 and TRBJ1-5, reads EPEVTQTPSHQVTQMGQEVILRCVPISNHLYFYWYRQILGQKVEFLVSFYNNEISEKSEIFDDQFSVERPDGSNFTLKIRSTKLEDSAMYFCASSTREGSQPQHFGDGTRLSIL.

The chain employs TRBV6-5 and TRBJ1-6, with 8 bases fitting TRBD1. This CDR3 is built from 15 residues. Losses at the gene ends were 8 bases for V and 5 bases for J; bases not matched to a gene: 8. Germline CDR1 reads MNHEY; CDR2 reads SVGAGI. The DNA for the CDR3 is TGTGCCAGCGGAACGGGACAGGTCGATAATTCACCCCTCCACTTT. It codes for CASGTGQVDNSPLHF.

The gene calls are TRBV25-1 and TRBJ1-4; D call uncertain. CDR3 length equals 11 residues. V was pared by 1 base and J by 13 bases, with 7 bases between. Per germline, CDR1 MGHDK and CDR2 SYGVNS. The CDR3 nucleotides read TGTGCCAGCAGTGAATTCGGTATACTGTTTTTT. Its translation: CASSEFGILFF.

The chain is built from TRBV7-2 and TRBJ2-2, with a weak D call TRBD2 (6 bases). Germline loops: CDR1 SGHTA, CDR2 FQGNSA. The CDR3 consists of 16 residues. Between the trimmed V and J ends, which lost 6 bases and 5 bases, there was a span of 19 bases. The chain's CDR3 is CASSNRGTLFTGELFF. CDR3 DNA: TGTGCCAGCAGTAATAGAGGGACTCTCTTTACCGGGGAGCTGTTTTTT.

The sample holds one count of this clone. The chain is built from TRBV10-1 and TRBJ2-2, with TRBD1 identical over 7 bases. Trimming at V came to 5 bases and at J to 1 base, leaving 1 base not matched to a gene. This CDR3 has 14 amino acids. Germline lookup yields CDR1 WNHNN and CDR2 SYGVQD (reference sequence). The CDR3 DNA reads as TGCGCCAGCAGTTCAGGGGGGAACACCGGGGAGCTGTTTTTT. Its translation is CASSSGGNTGELFF.